The rows below give T cell receptor beta chains drawn from one sample of a study of OX40 agonist ivuxolimab in advanced cancers. TCRdb's table, derived via immunoSEQ multiplex PCR, lists solely in-frame clones and lacks some. The sample contains about 150,000 clones, 94% of which appear only once. This specimen was CD4+ or CD8+ T cells sorted from blood, taken in a trial of the OX40 agonist ivuxolimab. Source of these receptors: an adult with an advanced solid tumor such as melanoma, head and neck, liver or kidney cancer. Both conserved end residues are part of each CDR3. A D gene is named only where the DNA matches it firmly. Part of the rows lack a size; the others show once, few, many or a class for expanded clones.

16 TRBJ2-1 TRBV19 . . TGTGCCAGTAGTATAGTCCTCCGGGACTTCCCCCATGAGCAGTTCTTC CASSIVLRDFPHEQFF
13 TRBJ1-1 TRBV19 . . TGTGCCAGTAGGTGGGGAGCCAACACTGAAGCTTTCTTT CASRWGANTEAFF
13 TRBJ1-3 TRBV5-4 . . TGTGCCAGCAGCTCTACCCCCGGAAACACCATATATTTT CASSSTPGNTIYF
14 TRBJ1-4 TRBV28 . TRBD1 TGTGCCAGCAGTTTTCCAGGGGGCAATGAAAAACTGTTTTTT CASSFPGGNEKLFF
17 TRBJ2-7 TRBV4-1 . TRBD1 TGCGCCAGCAGCCAAGCCTCGGACCGGGACAGGCACTACGAGCAGTACTTC CASSQASDRDRHYEQYF
16 TRBJ2-7 TRBV14 . TRBD2 TGTGCCAGCAGCCAAGTTTTTGCGGGAGGGCCCTACGAGCAGTACTTC CASSQVFAGGPYEQYF
12 TRBJ1-4 TRBV7-9 . . TGTGCCAGCAGCTTAGTCAGGGAAAAACTGTTTTTT CASSLVREKLFF
15 TRBJ1-1 TRBV4-2 . . TGTGCCAGCAGCCAAGTTGGTGAGGGGCGACAAGGAGCTTTCTTT CASSQVGEGRQGAFF
13 TRBJ2-3 TRBV5-1 . . TGCGCCAGCATCCTCAACCCCACAGATACGCAGTATTTT CASILNPTDTQYF
15 TRBJ2-3 TRBV6-5 . TRBD2 TGTGCCAGCAGTTACTCGCGGGTAGCGGGAGGCCCGCAGTATTTT CASSYSRVAGGPQYF
15 TRBJ1-5 TRBV10-3 once . TGTGCCATCAGTGACCCTCCCTTTAGCAATCAGCCCCAGCATTTT CAISDPPFSNQPQHF
14 TRBJ1-2 TRBV7-9 . . TGTGCCAGCATCATTACCACAGGGATAAATGGCTACACCTTC CASIITTGINGYTF
15 TRBJ1-1 TRBV19 . . TGTGCCAGTAGTATGATCGAGATCTCAAACACTGAAGCTTTCTTT CASSMIEISNTEAFF
14 TRBJ2-4 TRBV2 . . TGTGCCAGCACTGTACGACTAGACGTAGACATTCAGTACTTC CASTVRLDVDIQYF
15 TRBJ2-1 TRBV5-4 . TRBD2 TGTGCCACCCGACGAGCGGGGGCCTCCTACAATGAGCAGTTCTTC CATRRAGASYNEQFF
16 TRBJ1-2 TRBV2 . TRBD1 TGTGCCAGCAGTGAAGGAAGGGGACAGGGTAACTATGGCTACACCTTC CASSEGRGQGNYGYTF
17 TRBJ1-2 TRBV5-1 . TRBD1 TGCGCCAGCAGCTTGGGATCTACAGGGGCCGAGAGGTATGGCTACACCTTC CASSLGSTGAERYGYTF
16 TRBJ2-2 TRBV7-2 . . TGTGCCAGCAGCTTAAGGCGGACGACGAACACCGGGGAGCTGTTTTTT CASSLRRTTNTGELFF
15 TRBJ2-2 TRBV18 . TRBD1 TGTGCCAGCTCACTGGACAGGGTTGTACCCGGGGAGCTGTTTTTT CASSLDRVVPGELFF
12 TRBJ2-1 TRBV6-1 . . TGTGCCAGCAGGCCGACTTACAATGAGCAGTTCTTC CASRPTYNEQFF
14 TRBJ1-2 TRBV2 . TRBD1 TGTGCCAGCAGTGAGGACAGGGTGGTGTTTGGCTACACCTTC CASSEDRVVFGYTF
14 TRBJ1-2 TRBV28 . TRBD1 TGTGCCAGCAGGGAGACAGGGGGCCTGTATGGCTACACCTTC CASRETGGLYGYTF
16 TRBJ2-1 TRBV11-2 . TRBD2 TGTGCCAGCAGCTTACGAGCGGGAGTTCCCTACAATGAGCAGTTCTTC CASSLRAGVPYNEQFF
13 TRBJ1-5 TRBV7-2 once . TGTGCCAGCAGCGCGGGAGCCAATCAGCCCCAGCATTTT CASSAGANQPQHF
14 TRBJ2-2 TRBV5-8 once TRBD2 TGTGCCAGCAGCCCATGGGGGGGCACCGGGGAGCTGTTTTTT CASSPWGGTGELFF
13 TRBJ2-5 TRBV29-1 . . TGCAGCGTTGCCGGCCCCCCCAGAGAGACCCAGTACTTC CSVAGPPRETQYF
13 TRBJ1-5 TRBV2 . TRBD1 TGTGCCAGCACGGGACAGGGTAATCAGCCCCAGCATTTT CASTGQGNQPQHF
13 TRBJ1-4 TRBV19 . . TGTGCCAGTTCACAGGGAGCAAATGAAAAACTGTTTTTT CASSQGANEKLFF
17 TRBJ2-2 TRBV27 . . TGTGCCAGCAGGGGAGCCTTGGGCAGGGATATAGTCGGGGAGCTGTTTTTT CASRGALGRDIVGELFF
16 TRBJ1-4 TRBV6-5 . . TGTGCCAGCAGTTACTCCTCGACGCACTCTAATGAAAAACTGTTTTTT CASSYSSTHSNEKLFF
13 TRBJ2-7 TRBV19 . . TGTGCCAGTAGTATGGCAGGGCGATACGAGCAGTACTTC CASSMAGRYEQYF
14 TRBJ1-1 TRBV10-1 . . TGCGCCAGCAGTAACAGGGAGCTGAACACTGAAGCTTTCTTT CASSNRELNTEAFF
14 TRBJ2-2 TRBV19 . TRBD1 TGTGCCAGTAGGTCGGGACAGTTCACCGGGGAGCTGTTTTTT CASRSGQFTGELFF
15 TRBJ2-7 TRBV6-6 . TRBD1 TGTGCCAGCAGTTACCTGGGACAGGGACCCTACGAGCAGTACTTC CASSYLGQGPYEQYF
14 TRBJ2-7 TRBV7-2 few . TGTGCCAGCAGATCCGGACGGGATTCCTACGAGCAGTACTTC CASRSGRDSYEQYF
15 TRBJ2-3 TRBV6-1 . . TGTGCCAGCCGGGTCGGGACCACTCTCTCAGATACGCAGTATTTT CASRVGTTLSDTQYF
13 TRBJ1-1 TRBV6-6 . . TGTGCCACCGTCCGCAGGGCGGGCACTGAAGCTTTCTTT CATVRRAGTEAFF
15 TRBJ1-5 TRBV19 . TRBD1 TGTGCCAGTAGTATTATGGGACAGGGGTGGCAGCCCCAGCATTTT CASSIMGQGWQPQHF
13 TRBJ2-5 TRBV19 . . TGTGCCAGTAGTATATGGGGTGAAGAGACCCAGTACTTC CASSIWGEETQYF
13 TRBJ2-7 TRBV30 . . TGTGCCTGGAGCCGTCAAACAGGGTTTGAGCAGTACTTC CAWSRQTGFEQYF
15 TRBJ1-3 TRBV11-2 . . TGTGCCAGCAGCCCCCGGCAGACCACTGGAAACACCATATATTTT CASSPRQTTGNTIYF
13 TRBJ2-2 TRBV11-2 . . TGTGCCAGCAGCTCCGGCAGGTCCGGGGAGCTGTTTTTT CASSSGRSGELFF
16 TRBJ1-2 TRBV5-1 . . TGCGCCAGCAGCTTGGGTCCGGGGAGTTCTAACTATGGCTACACCTTC CASSLGPGSSNYGYTF
15 TRBJ2-2 TRBV2 . . TGTGCCAGCAGTGGTTCAGGGTTGGGTACCGGGGAGCTGTTTTTT CASSGSGLGTGELFF
15 TRBJ2-3 TRBV4-3 . . TGCGCCAGCAGCCAAGCAGCCTCGGTCACAGATACGCAGTATTTT CASSQAASVTDTQYF
19 TRBJ1-4 TRBV19 . TRBD1 TGTGCCAGTAGTAGGAGGGGGCGCAGCTGGGTGACGACGGATGAAAAACTGTTTTTT CASSRRGRSWVTTDEKLFF
15 TRBJ1-2 TRBV28 . . TGTGCCAGCAGTCCTTTGGGGGAGGGGACCTATGGCTACACCTTC CASSPLGEGTYGYTF
12 TRBJ2-7 TRBV7-9 . . TGTGCCAGCAGCTCGGAGGGCCGGGAGCAGTACTTC CASSSEGREQYF
15 TRBJ1-6 TRBV4-3 once . TGCGCCAGCAGCCTCCTAAGGGGGGCAGGCTCACCCCTCCACTTT CASSLLRGAGSPLHF
14 TRBJ2-7 TRBV28 . TRBD2 TGTGCCAGCATCCCGACTAGCGGGAGTGGCGAGCAGTACTTC CASIPTSGSGEQYF
14 TRBJ2-7 TRBV6-5 . TRBD1 TGTGCCAGCAGTTACTCGGACAGGGTCCACGAGCAGTACTTC CASSYSDRVHEQYF
15 TRBJ2-4 TRBV6-1 . . TGTGCCAGCACGAGGAGGGAGGCGGCCAAAAACATTCAGTACTTC CASTRREAAKNIQYF
15 TRBJ2-6 TRBV6-5 . TRBD1 TGTGCCAGCACCGACAGGGGGTCCGGGGCCAACGTCCTGACTTTC CASTDRGSGANVLTF
10 TRBJ2-3 TRBV11-2 . . TGTAGTAGCCAAGGGGATACGCAGTATTTT CSSQGDTQYF